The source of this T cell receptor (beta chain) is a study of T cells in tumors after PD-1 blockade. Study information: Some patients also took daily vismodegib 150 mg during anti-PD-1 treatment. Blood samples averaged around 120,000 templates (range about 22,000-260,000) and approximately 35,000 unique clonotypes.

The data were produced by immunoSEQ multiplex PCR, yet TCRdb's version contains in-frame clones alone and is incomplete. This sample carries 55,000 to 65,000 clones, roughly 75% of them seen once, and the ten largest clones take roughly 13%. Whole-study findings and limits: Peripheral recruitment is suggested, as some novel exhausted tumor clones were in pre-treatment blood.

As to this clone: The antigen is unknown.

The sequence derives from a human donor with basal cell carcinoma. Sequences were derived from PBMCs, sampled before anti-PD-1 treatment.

The CDR3, as DNA: TGTGCCAGCAGCATAGGGACTAGCCGGGGCCAGTACTTC. It codes for CASSIGTSRGQYF. V usage is TRBV7-2 and J usage is TRBJ2-5; TRBD2 matches at 9 bases. Per the germline V gene, CDR1 is SGHTA and CDR2 is FQGNSA. This CDR3 is 13 amino acids long. J lost 10 bases, V lost 5 bases, and 8 bases had no gene match.